The sample holds one count of the clone carrying this T cell receptor beta chain. Its antigen is undetermined. A CD45RA-negative memory subset and a CD45RA+ naive subset were separated from the CD4+ cells. These data originate in a study of shared clonotypes between healthy human individuals. With 2 bases removed from V and 13 bases from J, the gap between germline ends came to 14 bases. This CDR3 spans 12 amino acids. Germline loops: CDR1 LNHNV, CDR2 YYDKDF (reference sequence). Broader study findings: Against clonotypes common to all four donors, non-shared ones had lower generation probabilities. Sampling involved blood alone; tissue repertoires likely differ. A generally larger estimated richness was seen in naive subsets than in memory subsets.

The repertoire was sequenced with immunoSEQ multiplex PCR; TCRdb's copy has only in-frame clones and lacks some. This repertoire shows about 1.1 million clones, approximately 80% found once; its top ten account for 0.5% to 0.6%. This receptor was obtained from a man aged 18-30 years in good health. Some clones in this sample may be carry-over from other donors' samples. The J gene is TRBJ1-1, the V gene TRBV15, with D tentatively TRBD1 (6 bases). Sequencing was performed on memory CD4+ T cells from PBMCs. Subset meaning: CD45RA-negative fraction. CDR3 loop: CATSRKGQRIFF. In DNA form, the CDR3 reads TGTGCCACCAGCAGAAAAGGACAGCGGATTTTCTTT.